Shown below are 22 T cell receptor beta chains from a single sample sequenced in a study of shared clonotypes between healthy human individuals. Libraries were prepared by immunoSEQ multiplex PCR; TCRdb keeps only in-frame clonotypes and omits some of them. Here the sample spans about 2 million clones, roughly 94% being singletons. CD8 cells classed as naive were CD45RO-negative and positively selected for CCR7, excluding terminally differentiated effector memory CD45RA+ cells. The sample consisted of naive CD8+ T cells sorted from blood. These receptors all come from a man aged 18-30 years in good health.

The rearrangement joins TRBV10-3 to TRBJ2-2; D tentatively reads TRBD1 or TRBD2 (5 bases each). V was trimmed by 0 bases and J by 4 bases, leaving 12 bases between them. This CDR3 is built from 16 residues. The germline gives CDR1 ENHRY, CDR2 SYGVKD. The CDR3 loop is CAISESPGTGTGELFF. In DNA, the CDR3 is TGTGCCATCAGTGAGTCGCCAGGGACGGGCACCGGGGAGCTGTTTTTT.

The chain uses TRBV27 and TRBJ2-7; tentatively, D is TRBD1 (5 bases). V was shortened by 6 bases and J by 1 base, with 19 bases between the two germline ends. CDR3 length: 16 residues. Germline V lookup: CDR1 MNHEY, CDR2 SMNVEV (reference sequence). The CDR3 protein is CASSPWKGVGSYEQYF. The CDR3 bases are TGTGCCAGCAGCCCTTGGAAAGGGGTAGGGTCCTACGAGCAGTACTTC.

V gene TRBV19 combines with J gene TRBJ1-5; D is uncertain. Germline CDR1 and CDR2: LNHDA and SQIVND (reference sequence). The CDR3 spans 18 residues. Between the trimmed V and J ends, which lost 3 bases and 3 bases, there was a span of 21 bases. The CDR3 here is CASSMDGESIIDNQPQHF. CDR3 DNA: TGTGCCAGTAGTATGGACGGGGAATCCATTATTGACAATCAGCCCCAGCATTTT.

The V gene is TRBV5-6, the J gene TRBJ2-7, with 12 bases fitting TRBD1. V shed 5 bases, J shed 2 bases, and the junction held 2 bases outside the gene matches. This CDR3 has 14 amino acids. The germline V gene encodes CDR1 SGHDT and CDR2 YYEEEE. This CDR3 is CASSGDRGPYEQYF. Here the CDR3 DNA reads TGTGCCAGCAGTGGGGACAGGGGGCCCTACGAGCAGTACTTC.

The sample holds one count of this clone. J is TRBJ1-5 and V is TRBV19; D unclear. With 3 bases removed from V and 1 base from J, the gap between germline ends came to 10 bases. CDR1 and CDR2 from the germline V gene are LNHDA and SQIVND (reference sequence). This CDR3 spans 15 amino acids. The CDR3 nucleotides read TGTGCCAGTAGTATGAGCGGTACAAGCAATCAGCCCCAGCATTTT. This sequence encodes CASSMSGTSNQPQHF.

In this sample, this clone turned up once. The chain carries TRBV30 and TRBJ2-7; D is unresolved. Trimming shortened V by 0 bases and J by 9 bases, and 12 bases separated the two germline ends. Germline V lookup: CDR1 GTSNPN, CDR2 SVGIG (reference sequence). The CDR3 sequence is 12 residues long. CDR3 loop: CAWSVPPSRQYF. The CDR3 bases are TGTGCCTGGAGTGTTCCCCCCTCCAGGCAGTACTTC.

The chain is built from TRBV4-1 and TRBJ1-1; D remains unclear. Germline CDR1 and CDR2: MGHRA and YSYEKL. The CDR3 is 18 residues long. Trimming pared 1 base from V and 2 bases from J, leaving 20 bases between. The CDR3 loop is CASSQVSPPGPINTEAFF. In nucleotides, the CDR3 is TGCGCCAGCAGCCAAGTTAGCCCCCCGGGCCCGATAAACACTGAAGCTTTCTTT.

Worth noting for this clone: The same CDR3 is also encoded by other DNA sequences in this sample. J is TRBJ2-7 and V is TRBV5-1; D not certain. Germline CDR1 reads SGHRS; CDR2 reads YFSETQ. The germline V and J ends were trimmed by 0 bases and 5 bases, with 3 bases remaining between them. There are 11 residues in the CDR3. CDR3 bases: TGCGCCAGCAGCTTGGGTAACGAGCAGTACTTC. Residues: CASSLGNEQYF.

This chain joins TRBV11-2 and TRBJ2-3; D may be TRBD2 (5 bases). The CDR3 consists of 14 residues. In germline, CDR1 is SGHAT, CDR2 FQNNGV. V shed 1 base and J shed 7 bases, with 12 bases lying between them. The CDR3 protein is CASSLGPPGYTQYF. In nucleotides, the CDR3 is TGTGCCAGCAGCTTAGGACCCCCGGGGTATACGCAGTATTTT.

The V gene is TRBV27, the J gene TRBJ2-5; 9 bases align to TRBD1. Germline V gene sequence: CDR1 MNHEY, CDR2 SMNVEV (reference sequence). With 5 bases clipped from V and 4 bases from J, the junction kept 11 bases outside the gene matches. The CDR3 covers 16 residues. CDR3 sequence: CASSDLDRGWLETQYF. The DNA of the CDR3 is TGTGCCAGCAGTGACCTCGACAGGGGGTGGCTAGAGACCCAGTACTTC.

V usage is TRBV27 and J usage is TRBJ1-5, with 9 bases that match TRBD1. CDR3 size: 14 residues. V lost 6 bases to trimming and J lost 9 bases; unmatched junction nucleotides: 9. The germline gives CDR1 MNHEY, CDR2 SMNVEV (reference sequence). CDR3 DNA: TGTGCCAGCAGGCCGGGACAGGGCGTCGTGCCCCAGCATTTT. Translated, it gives CASRPGQGVVPQHF.

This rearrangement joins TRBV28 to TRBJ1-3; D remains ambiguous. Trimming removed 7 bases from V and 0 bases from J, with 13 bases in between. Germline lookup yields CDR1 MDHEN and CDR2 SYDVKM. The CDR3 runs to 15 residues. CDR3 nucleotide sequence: TGTGCCAGCAAGTTCTGGGAGGGCTCTGGAAACACCATATATTTT. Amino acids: CASKFWEGSGNTIYF.

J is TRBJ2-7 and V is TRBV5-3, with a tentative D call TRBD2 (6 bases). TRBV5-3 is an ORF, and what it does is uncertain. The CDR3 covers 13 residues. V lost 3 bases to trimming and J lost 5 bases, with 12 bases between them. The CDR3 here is CARSCTRRDEQYF. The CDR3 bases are TGTGCCAGAAGCTGTACCCGGAGGGACGAGCAGTACTTC.

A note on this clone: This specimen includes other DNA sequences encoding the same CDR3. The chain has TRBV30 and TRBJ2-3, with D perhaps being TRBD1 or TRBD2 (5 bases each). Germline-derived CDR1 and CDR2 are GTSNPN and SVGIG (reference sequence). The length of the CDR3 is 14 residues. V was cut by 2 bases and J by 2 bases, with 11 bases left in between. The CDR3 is CAWSYGGSTDTQYF. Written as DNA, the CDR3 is TGTGCCTGGAGTTATGGGGGATCCACAGATACGCAGTATTTT.

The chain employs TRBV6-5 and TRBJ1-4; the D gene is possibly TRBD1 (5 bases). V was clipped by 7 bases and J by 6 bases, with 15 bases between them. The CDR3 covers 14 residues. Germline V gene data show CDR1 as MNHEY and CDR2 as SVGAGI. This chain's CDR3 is CASKKAGMDEKLFF. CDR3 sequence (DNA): TGTGCCAGCAAAAAAGCAGGGATGGATGAAAAACTGTTTTTT.

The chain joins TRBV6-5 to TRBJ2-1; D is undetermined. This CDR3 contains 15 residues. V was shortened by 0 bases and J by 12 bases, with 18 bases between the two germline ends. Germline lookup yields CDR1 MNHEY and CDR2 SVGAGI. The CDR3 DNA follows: TGTGCCAGCAGTTACTCGAATCAGGCGACCGGCGGGCAGTTCTTC. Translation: CASSYSNQATGGQFF.

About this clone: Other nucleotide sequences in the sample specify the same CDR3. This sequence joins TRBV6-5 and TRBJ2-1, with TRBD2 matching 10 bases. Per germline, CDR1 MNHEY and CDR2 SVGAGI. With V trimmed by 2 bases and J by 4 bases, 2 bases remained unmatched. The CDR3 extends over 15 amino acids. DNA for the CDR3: TGTGCCAGCAGTTACAGCGGGGGGGCATACAATGAGCAGTTCTTC. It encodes CASSYSGGAYNEQFF.

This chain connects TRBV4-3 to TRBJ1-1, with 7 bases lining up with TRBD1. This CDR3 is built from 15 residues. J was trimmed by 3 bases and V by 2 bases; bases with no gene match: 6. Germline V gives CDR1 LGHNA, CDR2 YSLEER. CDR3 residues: CASSQKAGGDTEAFF. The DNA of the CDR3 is TGCGCCAGCAGCCAAAAGGCAGGGGGAGACACTGAAGCTTTCTTT.

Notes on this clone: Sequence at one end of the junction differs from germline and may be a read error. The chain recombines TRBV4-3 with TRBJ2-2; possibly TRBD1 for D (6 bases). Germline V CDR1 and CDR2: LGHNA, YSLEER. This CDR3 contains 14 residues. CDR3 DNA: TGCGCCAGTAGCCGCCTACAGGGAGCCGGGGAGCTGTTTTTT. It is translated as CASSRLQGAGELFF.

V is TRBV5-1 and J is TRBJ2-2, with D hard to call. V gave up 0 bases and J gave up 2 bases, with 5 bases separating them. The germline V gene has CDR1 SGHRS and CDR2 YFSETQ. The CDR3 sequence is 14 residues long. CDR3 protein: CASSLEVNTGELFF. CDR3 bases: TGCGCCAGCAGCTTGGAGGTAAACACCGGGGAGCTGTTTTTT.

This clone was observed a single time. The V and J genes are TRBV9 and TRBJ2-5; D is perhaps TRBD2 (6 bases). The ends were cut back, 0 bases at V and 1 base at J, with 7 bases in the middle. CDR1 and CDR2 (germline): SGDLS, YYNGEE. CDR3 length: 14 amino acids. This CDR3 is CASSVGRVQETQYF. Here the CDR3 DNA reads TGTGCCAGCAGCGTAGGGAGGGTCCAAGAGACCCAGTACTTC.

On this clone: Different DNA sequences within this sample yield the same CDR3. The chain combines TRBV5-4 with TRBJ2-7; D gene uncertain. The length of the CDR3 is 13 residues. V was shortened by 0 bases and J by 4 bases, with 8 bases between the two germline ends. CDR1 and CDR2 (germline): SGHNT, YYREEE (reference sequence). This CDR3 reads CASSLELSYEQYF. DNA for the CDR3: TGTGCCAGCAGCTTGGAACTCTCTTACGAGCAGTACTTC.